The next 20 T cell receptor beta chains were all read from a single sample in a study of shared clonotypes between healthy human individuals (dated by TCRdb to 2019 to 2021). Libraries were built with the immunoSEQ multiplex PCR assay. Here the immuneACCESS table is served through TCRdb, limited to in-frame sequences with V and J called. Missing clones are a known gap in these copies; in checked studies unresolved V genes cover under half, and the rest lacks a known reason. This sample holds about 490,000 clones; about 79% were observed only once. The ten most abundant clones make up 10% to 15% of the sample. Sequenced sample: PBMCs. Source of these receptors: a woman aged 40 to 50 in good health. Some clones in this sample may be carry-over from other donors' samples.

This chain uses TRBV14 with TRBJ2-7; TRBD2 matches 7 bases. The CDR3 sequence is 16 residues long. V lost 3 bases, J lost 2 bases, and 10 bases stayed unmatched. Germline CDR1 is SGHDN and CDR2 is FVKESK. The CDR3 protein is CASSQEGTSVAYEQYF. The CDR3 nucleotides are TGTGCCAGCAGCCAGGAGGGCACTAGCGTTGCCTACGAGCAGTACTTC.

The chain employs TRBV19 and TRBJ2-2; D is undetermined. Trimming took 1 base from V and 5 from J, leaving 8 bases between them. The length of the CDR3 is 14 residues. Germline V lookup: CDR1 LNHDA, CDR2 SQIVND (reference sequence). CDR3 in amino acids: CASSIGAETGELFF. Written as DNA, the CDR3 is TGTGCCAGTAGTATAGGGGCCGAGACCGGGGAGCTGTTTTTT.

The chain joins TRBV7-7 to TRBJ2-5, with a tentative D call TRBD1 (5 bases). Trimming took off 5 bases at V and 5 bases at J, with 24 bases between the two ends. Germline loops: CDR1 SSHAT, CDR2 FNYEAQ (reference sequence). CDR3 length: 17 residues. As DNA, the CDR3 is TGTGCCAGCAGCCAGCGTCCTGGGGCAGGGTCGCCGGAGACCCAGTACTTC. Encoded protein: CASSQRPGAGSPETQYF.

The chain recombines TRBV11-2 with TRBJ1-5; no clear D. Deletions cut 2 bases from V and 1 base from J, with 6 bases between. The germline gives CDR1 SGHAT, CDR2 FQNNGV. The CDR3 totals 14 residues. The CDR3 loop is CASSLWGSNQPQHF. The CDR3 DNA follows: TGTGCCAGCAGCTTATGGGGAAGCAATCAGCCCCAGCATTTT.

The chain employs TRBV7-2 and TRBJ1-4, with 7 bases lining up with TRBD1. CDR1 SGHTA and CDR2 FQGNSA come from the germline V gene. Trimming took 1 base from V and 4 from J; bases not matched to a gene: 3. The CDR3 contains 15 residues. The CDR3 bases are TGTGCCAGCAGCTTAGAGACAGGGAATAATGAAAAACTGTTTTTT. This translates into CASSLETGNNEKLFF.

This clone was counted between two and nine times. V and J are TRBV7-9 and TRBJ2-6; D remains ambiguous. CDR3 length: 15 residues. Germline V CDR1 and CDR2: SEHNR, FQNEAQ (reference sequence). With 1 base removed from V and 3 bases from J, the gap between germline ends came to 7 bases. CDR3 DNA: TGTGCCAGCAGCTTAGGGGGTGGTGGGGCCAACGTCCTGACTTTC. As protein: CASSLGGGGANVLTF.

The rearrangement links TRBV7-2 to TRBJ2-5; 8 bases map to TRBD2. V gave up 1 base and J gave up 5 bases; unmatched junction bases: 12. Germline values: CDR1 SGHTA, CDR2 FQGNSA. The CDR3 extends over 17 amino acids. CDR3 sequence reads: CASSLGASGSGAETQYF. The CDR3 DNA is TGTGCCAGCAGCTTAGGGGCCAGCGGGAGTGGGGCGGAGACCCAGTACTTC.

This rearrangement joins TRBV28 to TRBJ2-7; 8 bases align to TRBD1. Trimming took 8 bases from V and 0 from J; bases not matched to a gene: 12. This CDR3 region has 16 residues. CDR1 MDHEN and CDR2 SYDVKM come from the germline V gene. Here the CDR3 DNA reads TGTGCCAGCGGGATTTTCCACAGGGGGGACTCCTACGAGCAGTACTTC. It translates to CASGIFHRGDSYEQYF.

The chain recombines TRBV7-3 with TRBJ1-1, with D uncertain. The CDR3 has 15 residues. Trimming stripped 4 bases from V and 10 bases from J, with 22 bases between. Germline-derived CDR1 and CDR2 are SGHTA and FQGTGA. Written as DNA, the CDR3 is TGTGCCAGCAGCTCCACCCCGGGCCAGCCGCATGGAGCTTTCTTT. This translates into CASSSTPGQPHGAFF.

The chain joins TRBV19 to TRBJ2-7; D might be TRBD1 (6 bases). Germline V gene lookup returns CDR1 LNHDA and CDR2 SQIVND (reference sequence). This CDR3 region has 16 residues. V shed 3 bases and J shed 1 base, with 16 bases lying between them. The CDR3 protein is CASSIGSAGESYEQYF. CDR3 DNA: TGTGCCAGTAGTATCGGTTCGGCAGGGGAATCCTACGAGCAGTACTTC.

This chain connects TRBV7-2 to TRBJ2-5; D may correspond to TRBD1 or TRBD2 (5 bases each). In germline, CDR1 is SGHTA, CDR2 FQGNSA. CDR3 length: 15 residues. V was cut by 5 bases and J by 7 bases, with 20 bases left in between. Here the CDR3 reads CASSPHTGTERTQYF. DNA for the CDR3: TGTGCCAGCAGCCCCCATACCGGGACCGAGCGGACCCAGTACTTC.

This chain joins TRBV29-1 and TRBJ2-1; D may match TRBD1 or TRBD2 (6 bases each). This CDR3 region has 12 residues. CDR1 is SQVTM and CDR2 is ANQGSEA in the germline V gene. The germline V and J ends were trimmed by 6 bases and 10 bases, with 16 bases remaining between them. In nucleotides, the CDR3 is TGCAGCGTGAGGAGGGGGGAAAGGGAGCAGTTCTTC. It is translated as CSVRRGEREQFF.

This chain links TRBV5-4 with TRBJ2-1; possibly TRBD2 for D (6 bases). The V end lost 4 bases, the J end lost 12 bases, and 14 bases lay between the germline ends. CDR1 and CDR2 (germline): SGHNT, YYREEE (reference sequence). This CDR3 is built from 12 residues. The CDR3 sequence is CASSRRDSPQFF. CDR3 DNA sequence: TGTGCCAGCAGCCGGCGGGACTCCCCGCAGTTCTTC.

This clone came up a few times. The chain couples TRBV5-1 to TRBJ1-1, with TRBD1 matching over 7 bases. Trimming took 4 bases from V and 1 from J; bases not matched to a gene: 4. The germline CDR1 and CDR2 sequences are SGHRS and YFSETQ. This CDR3 region has 14 residues. DNA of the CDR3: TGCGCCAGCAGCCAAACAGGGGCGAACACTGAAGCTTTCTTT. The encoded protein is CASSQTGANTEAFF. The variable domain in full, with the rest retrieved from reference TRBV5-1 and TRBJ1-1, is KAGVTQTPRYLIKTRGQQVTLSCSPISGHRSVSWYQQTPGQGLQFLFEYFSETQRNKGNFPGRFSGRQFSNSRSEMNVSTLELGDSALYLCASSQTGANTEAFFGQGTRLTVV.

The gene calls are TRBV10-1 and TRBJ2-1; tentatively, D is TRBD2 (6 bases). Germline CDR1 reads WNHNN; CDR2 reads SYGVQD (reference sequence). The length of the CDR3 is 15 residues. V lost 6 bases and J lost 0, with 12 bases in between. CDR3 sequence (DNA): TGCGCCAGCAGCCGGGACTTAAGCTCCTACAATGAGCAGTTCTTC. It encodes CASSRDLSSYNEQFF.

The CDR3 spells CASSQGTGGPYEQYF. Written as DNA, the CDR3 is TGTGCCAGCAGCCAGGGGACAGGGGGCCCTTACGAGCAGTACTTC. The chain carries TRBV4-2 and TRBJ2-7; 12 bases align to TRBD1. Germline V gene lookup returns CDR1 LGHNA and CDR2 YNFKEQ. Trimming at V came to 3 bases and at J to 4 bases, leaving 4 bases not matched to a gene. The CDR3 covers 15 residues.

The rearrangement joins TRBV7-3 to TRBJ2-7; D remains unclear. Per the germline V gene, CDR1 is SGHTA and CDR2 is FQGTGA. Trimming removed 2 bases from V and 2 bases from J, with 7 bases in between. This CDR3 contains 13 residues. The CDR3 coding sequence is TGTGCCAGCAGCTTAGCAGCTCCCTACGAGCAGTACTTC. Translation: CASSLAAPYEQYF.

The CDR3 protein is CASSLIAEPYEQYF. In DNA form, the CDR3 reads TGTGCCAGCAGCCTAATAGCGGAACCCTACGAGCAGTACTTC. The chain combines TRBV14 with TRBJ2-7; maybe TRBD2 (6 bases). V was shortened by 4 bases and J by 2 bases, with 12 bases between the two germline ends. The V gene's germline CDR1 is SGHDN and CDR2 FVKESK. This CDR3 comprises 14 residues.

This clone was observed once. V usage is TRBV7-2 and J usage is TRBJ1-5; D unresolved. CDR1 is SGHTA and CDR2 is FQGNSA in the germline V gene. V lost 1 base and J 7 bases, leaving 17 bases between the germline ends. CDR3 length: 16 residues. CDR3 sequence reads: CASSLVAGMTDQPQHF. CDR3 DNA sequence: TGTGCCAGCAGCTTAGTAGCAGGTATGACGGACCAGCCCCAGCATTTT.

The chain combines TRBV9 with TRBJ2-7; TRBD1 might be the D (6 bases). Germline V gene sequence: CDR1 SGDLS, CDR2 YYNGEE. CDR3 size: 13 residues. Trimming cost V 3 bases and J 2 bases, with 9 bases left between them. CDR3 amino acids: CASSGQVPYEQYF. CDR3 sequence (DNA): TGTGCCAGCAGCGGACAGGTCCCCTACGAGCAGTACTTC.